The rows below give T cell receptor beta chains drawn from one sample of a study of T cell responses to AZD1222 COVID-19 vaccine. Sequencing used immunoSEQ multiplex PCR; TCRdb keeps in-frame clones, though not all of them. The table records roughly 96,000 clones, around nine tenths of them present only once. The sequencing used peripheral blood, collected 28 days after the second AZD1222 dose. These receptors were obtained from an adult who received the AZD1222 COVID-19 vaccine. Both conserved end residues are part of each CDR3. The order of the fields is J gene, V gene, D gene, clone size, CDR3 protein, CDR3 DNA. D genes are given only for firm matches. Part of the rows lack a size; the others show once, few, many or a class for expanded clones.

>TRBJ1-2|TRBV7-8|TRBD1|-
CASSLGLQGGHYGYTF
TGTGCCAGCAGCTTAGGTTTGCAGGGGGGACACTATGGCTACACCTTC
>TRBJ2-1|TRBV2|TRBD1|-
CASSDQGEAYNEQFF
TGTGCCAGCAGTGACCAGGGGGAAGCATACAATGAGCAGTTCTTC
>TRBJ1-4|TRBV19|TRBD1|-
CASSPPTGGREKLFF
TGTGCCAGTTCCCCCCCGACAGGGGGAAGGGAAAAACTGTTTTTT
>TRBJ2-7|TRBV28|TRBD2|-
CASSLAGLAPSYEQYF
TGTGCCAGCAGTTTAGCGGGACTAGCCCCTTCCTACGAGCAGTACTTC
>TRBJ2-1|TRBV10-2|-|-
CASSVGGQNEQFF
TGCGCCAGCAGTGTAGGCGGGCAGAATGAGCAGTTCTTC
>TRBJ1-5|TRBV19|TRBD1|once
CASSQGTGGNQPQHF
TGTGCCAGTAGCCAAGGGACAGGGGGCAATCAGCCCCAGCATTTT
>TRBJ2-2|TRBV6-5|-|-
CASLSPGADTGELFF
TGTGCCAGCCTCAGCCCAGGGGCGGACACCGGGGAGCTGTTTTTT
>TRBJ2-5|TRBV5-5|-|-
CASSLGTVQETQYF
TGTGCCAGCAGCTTGGGGACAGTTCAAGAGACCCAGTACTTC
>TRBJ2-3|TRBV2|-|few
CASSEVAIIDTQYF
TGTGCCAGCAGTGAGGTAGCTATTATAGATACGCAGTATTTT
>TRBJ2-3|TRBV16|TRBD2|-
CASSQSRTSGSTDTQYF
TGTGCCAGCAGCCAATCTCGGACTAGCGGGAGTACAGATACGCAGTATTTT
>TRBJ2-5|TRBV30|-|-
CAWSVSRVGTQYF
TGTGCCTGGAGTGTTAGCAGGGTGGGGACCCAGTACTTC
>TRBJ2-3|TRBV14|TRBD2|-
CASSLAPAGGTDTQYF
TGTGCCAGCAGCCTCGCGCCAGCGGGGGGCACAGATACGCAGTATTTT
>TRBJ2-2|TRBV12-2|-|-
CASRLELGGSSTGELFF
TGTGCAAGTCGCTTAGAACTGGGGGGAAGTTCCACCGGGGAGCTGTTTTTT
>TRBJ1-2|TRBV2|-|-
CASNAGPLNYGYTF
TGTGCCAGCAATGCAGGGCCCCTTAACTATGGCTACACCTTC
>TRBJ2-7|TRBV7-2|-|-
CASSLQSSYEQYF
TGTGCCAGCAGCTTGCAGAGCTCCTACGAGCAGTACTTC
>TRBJ1-6|TRBV30|-|-
CAWNRGGNNSPLHF
TGTGCCTGGAACCGGGGGGGTAATAATTCACCCCTCCACTTT
>TRBJ1-1|TRBV7-9|-|-
CASSLAGGFAFF
TGTGCCAGCAGCTTAGCGGGGGGTTTCGCTTTCTTT
>TRBJ1-2|TRBV11-3|TRBD1|-
CASTRTGANYGYTF
TGTGCCAGCACCCGTACAGGGGCGAACTATGGCTACACCTTC
>TRBJ2-3|TRBV7-3|-|-
CASSPGPNTDTQYF
TGTGCCAGCAGCCCCGGGCCTAACACAGATACGCAGTATTTT
>TRBJ1-2|TRBV4-1|TRBD1|-
CASSQMGQGPNYGYTF
TGCGCCAGCAGCCAAATGGGACAGGGACCTAACTATGGCTACACCTTC
>TRBJ2-1|TRBV11-3|TRBD2|once
CASSSPLRAGENNEQFF
TGTGCCAGCAGCTCACCTTTAAGAGCGGGGGAGAACAATGAGCAGTTCTTC
>TRBJ2-2|TRBV19|TRBD1|-
CASSIDLRQGNTGELFF
TGTGCCAGTAGTATAGATCTGAGACAGGGGAACACCGGGGAGCTGTTTTTT
>TRBJ2-5|TRBV6-1|TRBD2|-
CASSERGGQTQYF
TGTGCCAGCAGTGAACGCGGGGGTCAGACCCAGTACTTC
>TRBJ2-7|TRBV7-2|-|once
CASSSQTYEQYF
TGTGCCAGCAGCTCCCAAACCTACGAGCAGTACTTC
>TRBJ2-1|TRBV11-2|-|-
CASSPTWANEQFF
TGTGCCAGCAGCCCTACTTGGGCCAATGAGCAGTTCTTC
>TRBJ2-3|TRBV4-1|-|-
CASSQLGRTDTQYF
TGCGCCAGCAGCCAACTGGGGCGAACAGATACGCAGTATTTT
>TRBJ1-1|TRBV5-6|-|-
CASSSLEWNTEAFF
TGTGCCAGCAGCTCTCTTGAGTGGAACACTGAAGCTTTCTTT
>TRBJ1-1|TRBV2|TRBD1|-
CASLKTGIGEAFF
TGTGCCAGCCTAAAGACAGGGATAGGTGAAGCTTTCTTT
>TRBJ1-5|TRBV27|TRBD1|-
CASSRQGGHQPQHF
TGTGCCAGCAGTCGACAGGGGGGTCATCAGCCCCAGCATTTT
>TRBJ1-2|TRBV10-3|-|-
CAIGGQNYGYTF
TGTGCCATCGGAGGGCAGAACTATGGCTACACCTTC